The 4 T cell receptor beta chains below come from one sample, sequenced in a study of T cell changes during pregnancy in multiple sclerosis. Data came from immunoSEQ multiplex PCR; TCRdb stores just in-frame clones and leaves some out. The sample contains 40,000 to 55,000 clones, roughly 90% of which appear only once. The source material was CD4+ T cells from peripheral blood mononuclear cells, sampled in the third trimester of pregnancy. Receptors were obtained from a female donor with multiple sclerosis, enrolled in a pregnancy study.

This clone showed up just a few times. J is TRBJ2-7 and V is TRBV5-1; no clear D. Trimming removed 0 bases from V and 0 bases from J, with 10 bases in between. CDR1 SGHRS and CDR2 YFSETQ come from the germline V gene. The CDR3 has 15 amino acids. The CDR3 DNA reads as TGCGCCAGCAGCTTGGGGGCCGGCAGCTCCTACGAGCAGTACTTC. This encodes CASSLGAGSSYEQYF.

The chain has TRBV19 and TRBJ2-1; 7 bases map to TRBD2. This CDR3 contains 14 residues. Germline values: CDR1 LNHDA, CDR2 SQIVND (reference sequence). With V trimmed by 6 bases and J by 10 bases, 12 bases remained unmatched. CDR3 loop: CASSPRSPRGEQFF. The DNA for the CDR3 is TGTGCCAGTAGCCCCCGGTCTCCGCGGGGGGAGCAGTTCTTC.

The chain uses TRBV5-1 and TRBJ1-4; D gene unclear. Germline V lookup: CDR1 SGHRS, CDR2 YFSETQ. V was trimmed by 0 bases and J by 0 bases, leaving 6 bases between them. This CDR3 has 15 amino acids. CDR3 region: CASSLAQATNEKLFF. The CDR3 DNA is TGCGCCAGCAGCTTGGCCCAGGCAACTAATGAAAAACTGTTTTTT.

This chain links TRBV5-6 with TRBJ1-2, with a possible D match to TRBD1 (5 bases). CDR3 size: 13 residues. V lost 0 bases, J lost 3 bases, and 6 bases lay in between. Germline values: CDR1 SGHDT, CDR2 YYEEEE. The CDR3 bases are TGTGCCAGCAGCTTGGGGGGCGACTATGGCTACACCTTC. It specifies CASSLGGDYGYTF.